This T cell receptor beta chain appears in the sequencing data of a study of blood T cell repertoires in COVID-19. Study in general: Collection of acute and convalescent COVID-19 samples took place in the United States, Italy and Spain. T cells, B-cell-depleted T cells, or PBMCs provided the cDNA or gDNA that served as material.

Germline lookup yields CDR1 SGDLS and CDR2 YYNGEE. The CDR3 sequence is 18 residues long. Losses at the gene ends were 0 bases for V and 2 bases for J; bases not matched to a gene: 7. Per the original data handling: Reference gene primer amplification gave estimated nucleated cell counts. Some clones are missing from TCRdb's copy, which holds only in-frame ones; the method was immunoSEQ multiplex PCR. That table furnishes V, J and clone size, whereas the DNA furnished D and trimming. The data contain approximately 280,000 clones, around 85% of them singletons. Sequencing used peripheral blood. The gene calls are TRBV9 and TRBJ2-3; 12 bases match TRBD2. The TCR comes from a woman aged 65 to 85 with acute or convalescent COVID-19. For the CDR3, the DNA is TGTGCCAGCAGCGTAGGGCTAGCGGGGGGGCCCGTCACAGATACGCAGTATTTT. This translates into CASSVGLAGGPVTDTQYF.